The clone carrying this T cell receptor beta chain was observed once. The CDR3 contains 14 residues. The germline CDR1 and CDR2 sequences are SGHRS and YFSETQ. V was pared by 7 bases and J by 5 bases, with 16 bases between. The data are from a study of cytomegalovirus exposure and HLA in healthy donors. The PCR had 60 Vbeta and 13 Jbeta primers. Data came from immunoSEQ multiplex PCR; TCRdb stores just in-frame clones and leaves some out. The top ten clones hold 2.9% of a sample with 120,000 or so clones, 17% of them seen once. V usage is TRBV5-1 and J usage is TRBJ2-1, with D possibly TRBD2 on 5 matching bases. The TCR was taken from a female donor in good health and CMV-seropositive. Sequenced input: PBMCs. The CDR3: CASLREPPNNEQFF. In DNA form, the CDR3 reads TGCGCCAGCTTGAGGGAACCGCCCAACAATGAGCAGTTCTTC.